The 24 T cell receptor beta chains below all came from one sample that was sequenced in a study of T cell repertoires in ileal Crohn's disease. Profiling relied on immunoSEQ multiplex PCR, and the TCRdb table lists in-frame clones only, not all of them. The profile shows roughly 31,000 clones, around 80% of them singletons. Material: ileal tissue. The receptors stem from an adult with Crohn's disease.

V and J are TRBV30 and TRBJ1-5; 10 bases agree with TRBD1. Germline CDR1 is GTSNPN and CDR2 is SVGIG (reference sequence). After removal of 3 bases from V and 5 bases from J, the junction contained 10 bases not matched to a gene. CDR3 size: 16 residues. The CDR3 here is CAWRDRGQVWDQPQHF. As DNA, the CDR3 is TGTGCCTGGAGAGACAGGGGGCAAGTTTGGGATCAGCCCCAGCATTTT.

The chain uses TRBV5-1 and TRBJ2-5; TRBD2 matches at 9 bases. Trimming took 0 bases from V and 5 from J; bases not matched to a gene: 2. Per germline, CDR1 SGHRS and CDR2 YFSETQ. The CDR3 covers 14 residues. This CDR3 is CASSLEAGGETQYF. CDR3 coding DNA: TGCGCCAGCAGCTTGGAGGCGGGGGGGGAGACCCAGTACTTC. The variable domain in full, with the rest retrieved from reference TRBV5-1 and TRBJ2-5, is KAGVTQTPRYLIKTRGQQVTLSCSPISGHRSVSWYQQTPGQGLQFLFEYFSETQRNKGNFPGRFSGRQFSNSRSEMNVSTLELGDSALYLCASSLEAGGETQYFGPGTRLLVL.

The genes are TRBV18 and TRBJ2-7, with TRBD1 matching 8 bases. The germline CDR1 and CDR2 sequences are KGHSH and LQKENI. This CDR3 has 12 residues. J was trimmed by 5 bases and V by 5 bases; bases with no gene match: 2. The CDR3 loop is CASSSTGDEQYF. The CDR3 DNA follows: TGTGCCAGCTCATCGACAGGGGACGAGCAGTACTTC.

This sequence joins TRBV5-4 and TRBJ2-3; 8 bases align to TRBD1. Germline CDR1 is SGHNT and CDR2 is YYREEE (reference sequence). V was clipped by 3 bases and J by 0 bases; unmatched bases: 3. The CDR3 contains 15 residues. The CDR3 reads CASSSRTGSTDTQYF. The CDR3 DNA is TGTGCCAGCAGCTCACGGACAGGGAGCACAGATACGCAGTATTTT.

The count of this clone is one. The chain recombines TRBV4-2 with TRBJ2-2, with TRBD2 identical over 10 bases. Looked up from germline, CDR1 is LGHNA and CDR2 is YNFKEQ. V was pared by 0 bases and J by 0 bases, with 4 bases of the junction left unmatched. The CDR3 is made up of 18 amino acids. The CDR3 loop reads CASSQEPSGGANTGELFF. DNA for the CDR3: TGTGCCAGCAGCCAAGAGCCTAGCGGGGGAGCGAACACCGGGGAGCTGTTTTTT.

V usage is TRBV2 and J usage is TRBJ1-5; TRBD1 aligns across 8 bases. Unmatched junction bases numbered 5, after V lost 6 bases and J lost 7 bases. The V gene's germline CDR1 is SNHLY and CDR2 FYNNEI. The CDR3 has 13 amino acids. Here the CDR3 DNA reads TGTGCCAGCAGAAGGACAGGGAGCCAGCCCCAGCATTTT. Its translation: CASRRTGSQPQHF.

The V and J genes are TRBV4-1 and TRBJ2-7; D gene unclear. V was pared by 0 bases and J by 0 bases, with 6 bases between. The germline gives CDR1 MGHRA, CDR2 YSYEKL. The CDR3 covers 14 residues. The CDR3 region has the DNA TGCGCCAGCAGCCAAGACAGGTACTCCTACGAGCAGTACTTC. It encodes CASSQDRYSYEQYF.

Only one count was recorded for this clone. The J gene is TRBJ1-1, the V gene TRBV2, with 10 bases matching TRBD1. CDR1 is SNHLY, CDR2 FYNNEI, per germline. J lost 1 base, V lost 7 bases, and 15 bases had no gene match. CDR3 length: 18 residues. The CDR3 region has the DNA TGTGCCAGCACCGTGGGACAGGGGATTTCTCGTAGGAACACTGAAGCTTTCTTT. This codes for CASTVGQGISRRNTEAFF.

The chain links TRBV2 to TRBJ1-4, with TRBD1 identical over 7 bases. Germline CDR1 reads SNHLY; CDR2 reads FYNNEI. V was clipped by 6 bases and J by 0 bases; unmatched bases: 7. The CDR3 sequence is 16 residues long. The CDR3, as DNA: TGTGCCAGCAGCCGGGACAGACCGTCAACTAATGAAAAACTGTTTTTT. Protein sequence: CASSRDRPSTNEKLFF.

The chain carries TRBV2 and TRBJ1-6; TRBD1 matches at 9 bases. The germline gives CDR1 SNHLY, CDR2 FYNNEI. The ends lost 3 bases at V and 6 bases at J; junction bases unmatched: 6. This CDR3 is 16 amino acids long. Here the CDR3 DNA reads TGTGCCAGCAGTGATCTGGGACAGGGATGTAATTCACCCCTCCACTTT. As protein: CASSDLGQGCNSPLHF.

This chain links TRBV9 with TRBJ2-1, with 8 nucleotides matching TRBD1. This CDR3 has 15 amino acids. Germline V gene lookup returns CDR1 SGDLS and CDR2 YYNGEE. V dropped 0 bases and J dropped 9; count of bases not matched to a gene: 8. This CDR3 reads CASSVEGQGLGEQFF. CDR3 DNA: TGTGCCAGCAGCGTAGAAGGACAGGGATTGGGTGAGCAGTTCTTC.

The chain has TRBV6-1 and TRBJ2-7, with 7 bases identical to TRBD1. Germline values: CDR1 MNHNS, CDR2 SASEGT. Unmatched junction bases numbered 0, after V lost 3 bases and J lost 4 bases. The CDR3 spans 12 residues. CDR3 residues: CASSEGQYEQYF. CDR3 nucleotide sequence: TGTGCCAGCAGTGAGGGACAGTACGAGCAGTACTTC.

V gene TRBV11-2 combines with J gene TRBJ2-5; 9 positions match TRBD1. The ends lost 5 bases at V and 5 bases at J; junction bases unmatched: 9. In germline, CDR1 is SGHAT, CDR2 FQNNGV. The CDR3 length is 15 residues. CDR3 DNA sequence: TGTGCCAGCAGCCCCAGACAGGGGGGGATGGAGACCCAGTACTTC. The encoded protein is CASSPRQGGMETQYF.

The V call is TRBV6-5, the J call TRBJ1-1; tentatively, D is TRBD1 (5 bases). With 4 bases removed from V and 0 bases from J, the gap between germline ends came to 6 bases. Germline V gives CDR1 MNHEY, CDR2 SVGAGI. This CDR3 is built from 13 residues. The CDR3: CASSLGLNTEAFF. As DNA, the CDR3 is TGTGCCAGCAGTTTGGGGCTGAACACTGAAGCTTTCTTT.

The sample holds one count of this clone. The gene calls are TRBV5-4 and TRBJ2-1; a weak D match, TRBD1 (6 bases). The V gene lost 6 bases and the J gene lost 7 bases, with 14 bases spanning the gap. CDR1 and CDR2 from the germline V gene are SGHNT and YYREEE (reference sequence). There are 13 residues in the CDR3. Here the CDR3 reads CASTTGPRNEQFF. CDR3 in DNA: TGTGCCAGCACAACAGGGCCCAGAAATGAGCAGTTCTTC. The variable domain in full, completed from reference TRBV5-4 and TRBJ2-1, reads ETGVTQSPTHLIKTRGQQVTLRCSSQSGHNTVSWYQQALGQGPQFIFQYYREEENGRGNFPPRFSGLQFPNYSSELNVNALELDDSALYLCASTTGPRNEQFFGPGTRLTVL.

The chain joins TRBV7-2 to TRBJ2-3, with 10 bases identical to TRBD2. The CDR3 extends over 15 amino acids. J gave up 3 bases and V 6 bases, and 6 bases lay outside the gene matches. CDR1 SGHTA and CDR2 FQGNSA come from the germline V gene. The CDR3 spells CASSTAGGQTDTQYF. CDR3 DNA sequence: TGTGCCAGCAGTACAGCGGGGGGGCAGACAGATACGCAGTATTTT.

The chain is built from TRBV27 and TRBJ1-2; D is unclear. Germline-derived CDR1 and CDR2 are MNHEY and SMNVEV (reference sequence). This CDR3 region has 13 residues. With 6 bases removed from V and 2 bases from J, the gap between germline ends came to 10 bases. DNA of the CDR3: TGTGCCAGCAGCTCCAGCGTAAACTATGGCTACACCTTC. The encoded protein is CASSSSVNYGYTF.

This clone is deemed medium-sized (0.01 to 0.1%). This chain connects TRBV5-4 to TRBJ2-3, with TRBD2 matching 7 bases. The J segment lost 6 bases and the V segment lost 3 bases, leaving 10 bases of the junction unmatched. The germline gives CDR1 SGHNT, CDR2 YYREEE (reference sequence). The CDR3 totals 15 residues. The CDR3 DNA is TGTGCCAGCAGCTCTGAGGCGGGGGTTATGGATACGCAGTATTTT. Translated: CASSSEAGVMDTQYF. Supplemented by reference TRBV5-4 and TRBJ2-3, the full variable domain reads ETGVTQSPTHLIKTRGQQVTLRCSSQSGHNTVSWYQQALGQGPQFIFQYYREEENGRGNFPPRFSGLQFPNYSSELNVNALELDDSALYLCASSSEAGVMDTQYFGPGTRLTVL.

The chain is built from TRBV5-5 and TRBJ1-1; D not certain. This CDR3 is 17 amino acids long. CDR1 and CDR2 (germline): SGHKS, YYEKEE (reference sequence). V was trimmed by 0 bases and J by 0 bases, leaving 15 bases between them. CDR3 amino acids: CASSLGASGLMNTEAFF. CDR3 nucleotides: TGTGCCAGCAGCTTGGGGGCGTCAGGCCTTATGAACACTGAAGCTTTCTTT.

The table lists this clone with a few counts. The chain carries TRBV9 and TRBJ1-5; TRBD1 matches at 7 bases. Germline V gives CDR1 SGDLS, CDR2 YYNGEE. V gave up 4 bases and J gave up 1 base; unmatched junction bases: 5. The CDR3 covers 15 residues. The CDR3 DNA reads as TGTGCCAGCAGCCAAGGGGGCGCGAGCAATCAGCCCCAGCATTTT. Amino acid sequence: CASSQGGASNQPQHF. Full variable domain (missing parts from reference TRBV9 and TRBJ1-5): DSGVTQTPKHLITATGQRVTLRCSPRSGDLSVYWYQQSLDQGLQFLIQYYNGEERAKGNILERFSAQQFPDLHSELNLSSLELGDSALYFCASSQGGASNQPQHFGDGTRLSIL.

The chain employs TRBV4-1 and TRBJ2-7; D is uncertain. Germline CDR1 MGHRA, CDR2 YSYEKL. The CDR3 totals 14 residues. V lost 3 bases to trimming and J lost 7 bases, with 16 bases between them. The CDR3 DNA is TGCGCCAGCAGCCATCCGACGGGTAGTGGGGAGCAGTACTTC. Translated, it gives CASSHPTGSGEQYF.

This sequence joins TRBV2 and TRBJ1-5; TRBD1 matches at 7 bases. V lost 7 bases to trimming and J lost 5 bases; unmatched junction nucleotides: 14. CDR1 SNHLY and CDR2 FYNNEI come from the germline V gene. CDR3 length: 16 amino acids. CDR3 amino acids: CASTFEGARTDQPQHF. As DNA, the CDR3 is TGTGCCAGCACCTTCGAGGGGGCCCGTACGGATCAGCCCCAGCATTTT.

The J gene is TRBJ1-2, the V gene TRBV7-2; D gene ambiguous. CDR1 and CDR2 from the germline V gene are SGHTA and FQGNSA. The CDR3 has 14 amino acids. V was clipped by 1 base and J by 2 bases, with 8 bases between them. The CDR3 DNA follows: TGTGCCAGCAGCTTAGAACAAACCAACTATGGCTACACCTTC. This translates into CASSLEQTNYGYTF.

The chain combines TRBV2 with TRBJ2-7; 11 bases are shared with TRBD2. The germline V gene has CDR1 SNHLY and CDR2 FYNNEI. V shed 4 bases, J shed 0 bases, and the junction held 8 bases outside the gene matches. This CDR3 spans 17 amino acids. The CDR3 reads CASSVPSGGILSYEQYF. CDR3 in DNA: TGTGCCAGCAGTGTGCCTAGCGGGGGGATCCTCTCCTACGAGCAGTACTTC.